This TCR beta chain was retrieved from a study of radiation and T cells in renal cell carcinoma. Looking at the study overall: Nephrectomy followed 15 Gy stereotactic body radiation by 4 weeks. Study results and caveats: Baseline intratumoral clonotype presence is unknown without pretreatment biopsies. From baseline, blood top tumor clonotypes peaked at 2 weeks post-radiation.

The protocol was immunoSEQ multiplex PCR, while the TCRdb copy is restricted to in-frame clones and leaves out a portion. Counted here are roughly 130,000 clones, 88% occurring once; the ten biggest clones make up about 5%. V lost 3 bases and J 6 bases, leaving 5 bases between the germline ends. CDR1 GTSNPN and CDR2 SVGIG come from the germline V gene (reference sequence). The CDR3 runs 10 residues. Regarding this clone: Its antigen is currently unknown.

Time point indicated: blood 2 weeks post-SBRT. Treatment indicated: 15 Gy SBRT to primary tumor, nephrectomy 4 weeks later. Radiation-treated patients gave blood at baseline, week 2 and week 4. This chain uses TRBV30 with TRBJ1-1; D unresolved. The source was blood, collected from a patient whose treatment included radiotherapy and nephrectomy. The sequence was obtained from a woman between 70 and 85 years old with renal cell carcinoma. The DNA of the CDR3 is TGTGCCTGGAGCCTTGCTGAAGCTTTCTTT. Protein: CAWSLAEAFF.